A single sample is the source of the 7 T cell receptor beta chains below, sequenced in a study of T cell changes during pregnancy in multiple sclerosis. Only in-frame clones appear in the TCRdb table, and some are missing; sequencing was by immunoSEQ multiplex PCR. The sample gives around 50,000 clones, around nine tenths of which show up once; 5.3% is in the top ten. The sample comprised peripheral blood from another person, used as feeder cells. The receptor set was obtained from a human donor whose cells served as feeder cells for cultures in a pregnancy study.

V usage is TRBV6-5 and J usage is TRBJ2-7, with TRBD1 as a possible D gene (5 bases). CDR3 length equals 12 residues. Germline CDR1 and CDR2: MNHEY and SVGAGI. V was pared by 10 bases and J by 2 bases, with 12 bases between. CDR3 sequence: CATRQYPYEQYF. The CDR3 DNA sequence: TGTGCCACTCGACAGTATCCCTACGAGCAGTACTTC.

This clone was seen a few times. This sequence joins TRBV28 and TRBJ1-2; D is unresolved. The V gene lost 7 bases and the J gene lost 3 bases, with 12 bases spanning the gap. CDR1 is MDHEN and CDR2 is SYDVKM in the germline V gene. The CDR3 loop spans 13 amino acids. CDR3 protein: CASTSWADYGYTF. Written as DNA, the CDR3 is TGTGCCAGCACCTCATGGGCAGACTATGGCTACACCTTC.

The chain uses TRBV28 and TRBJ1-2, with unresolved D. In germline, CDR1 is MDHEN, CDR2 SYDVKM. CDR3 length: 14 residues. With 5 bases removed from V and 1 base from J, the gap between germline ends came to 11 bases. The CDR3 spells CASSPPGNNYGYTF. CDR3 bases: TGTGCCAGCAGTCCCCCGGGGAATAACTATGGCTACACCTTC.

The rearrangement joins TRBV11-2 to TRBJ2-2, with D uncertain. The germline gives CDR1 SGHAT, CDR2 FQNNGV. The V end lost 0 bases, the J end lost 4 bases, and 9 bases lay between the germline ends. This CDR3 is 15 amino acids long. CDR3 DNA: TGTGCCAGCAGCTTAGAGGGGTCGGGCACCGGGGAGCTGTTTTTT. Its translation is CASSLEGSGTGELFF.

The chain joins TRBV7-9 to TRBJ2-4; D is uncertain. V was cut by 5 bases and J by 5 bases, with 16 bases left in between. Germline V gives CDR1 SEHNR, CDR2 FQNEAQ (reference sequence). This CDR3 has 15 residues. Written as DNA, the CDR3 is TGTGCCAGCAGCCCCCGAACCGGACGGGAAAACATTCAGTACTTC. Its translation is CASSPRTGRENIQYF.

The chain employs TRBV5-6 and TRBJ1-1; D possibly corresponds to TRBD1 (5 bases). The CDR3 is made up of 13 amino acids. From germline, CDR1 is SGHDT and CDR2 YYEEEE. V lost 8 bases and J 4 bases, leaving 15 bases between the germline ends. CDR3 residues: CASSGRGTTEAFF. The DNA for the CDR3 is TGTGCCAGTTCAGGACGAGGGACCACTGAAGCTTTCTTT.

CDR3 in amino acids: CASSEWVNSGANVLTF. The DNA of the CDR3 is TGTGCCAGCAGTGAATGGGTCAACTCTGGGGCCAACGTCCTGACTTTC. This rearrangement joins TRBV6-1 to TRBJ2-6, with no clear D. Per the germline V gene, CDR1 is MNHNS and CDR2 is SASEGT. V was trimmed by 2 bases and J by 0 bases, leaving 8 bases between them. The CDR3 sequence is 16 residues long.